This record looks at one T cell receptor beta chain sequence and its context. The antigen is undetermined. With V trimmed by 5 bases and J by 0 bases, 4 bases remained unmatched. The CDR3 has 14 amino acids. The germline gives CDR1 MGHDK, CDR2 SYGVNS. Assay used: immunoSEQ multiplex PCR; TCRdb lists only in-frame clones, some missing. This sample has approximately 4,300 clones, with under 90% found just once. Time point specified: postoperative day 105 after intestinal transplantation (dayNNNN = postoperative day). The authors processed graft tissue to release intraepithelial and lamina propria lymphocytes. This sample stems from a study of graft-versus-host responses after intestinal transplantation. Study in general: All recipients got anti-thymocyte globulin induction, then tacrolimus and steroids for roughly 3 years.

Whole-study results and caveats: GvH clones turned up in recipient marrow; some had shown up first in ileum or blood. Allograft graft-versus-host to host-versus-graft clonal ratios ran high in patients with graft-donor T cell macrochimerism.

The gene calls are TRBV25-1 and TRBJ2-7; 7 bases fit TRBD1. Sample: ileum tissue, taken 105 days after intestinal transplantation. The TCR was taken from a human patient who received an intestinal transplant, so some T cells may come from the graft donor. The CDR3 DNA reads as TGTGCCAGCAGTCCACAGGGGCCCTCCTACGAGCAGTACTTC. It encodes CASSPQGPSYEQYF.